Below, one T cell receptor beta chain is given with its context. Its antigen is unknown. Within the sample, other DNA sequences also encode this same CDR3. The data were obtained in a study of beta chain features in type 1 diabetes. Study-wide points: In type 1 diabetes patients, VDJ junctions had fewer insertions; deletions at these junctions were more frequent. The naive, central memory and Treg TCRB repertoires of patients appeared to be more similar to one another than those of healthy donors.

Looked up from germline, CDR1 is SGHRS and CDR2 is YFSETQ. The V and J ends lost 4 bases and 1 base, in that order; junction bases with no gene match: 3. The CDR3 is made up of 14 amino acids. Expressed TCRB transcripts were sequenced because the isolated RNA had all been reverse transcribed beforehand. Produced via immunoSEQ multiplex PCR; TCRdb's table is partial and in-frame only. The sample includes under 400,000 clones, about 20% of them seen just once. This chain links TRBV5-1 with TRBJ1-1, with 8 bases lining up with TRBD1. This TCR was sampled from a woman aged 18-30 years in good health. Sequenced input: naive CD4+ T cells from blood. The CDR3: CASSPDRGNTEAFF. DNA of the CDR3: TGCGCCAGCAGCCCTGACAGGGGGAACACTGAAGCTTTCTTT.